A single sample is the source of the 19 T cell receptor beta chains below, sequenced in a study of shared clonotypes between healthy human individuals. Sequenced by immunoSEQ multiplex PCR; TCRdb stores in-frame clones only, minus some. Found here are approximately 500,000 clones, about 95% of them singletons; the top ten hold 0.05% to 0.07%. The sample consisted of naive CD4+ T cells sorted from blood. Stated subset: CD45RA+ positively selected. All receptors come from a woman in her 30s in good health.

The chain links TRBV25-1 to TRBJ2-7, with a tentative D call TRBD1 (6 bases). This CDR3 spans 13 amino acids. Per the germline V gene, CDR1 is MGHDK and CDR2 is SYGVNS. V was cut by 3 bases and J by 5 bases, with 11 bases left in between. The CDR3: CASSDTTGDEQYF. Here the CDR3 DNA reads TGTGCCAGCAGTGACACGACAGGTGACGAGCAGTACTTC.

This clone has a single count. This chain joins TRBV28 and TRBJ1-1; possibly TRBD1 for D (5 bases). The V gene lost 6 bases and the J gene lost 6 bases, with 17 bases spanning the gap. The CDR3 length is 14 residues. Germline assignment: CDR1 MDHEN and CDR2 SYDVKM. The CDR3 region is CASSEGFRFAEAFF. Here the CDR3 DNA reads TGTGCCAGCAGCGAGGGGTTCAGGTTTGCTGAAGCTTTCTTT.

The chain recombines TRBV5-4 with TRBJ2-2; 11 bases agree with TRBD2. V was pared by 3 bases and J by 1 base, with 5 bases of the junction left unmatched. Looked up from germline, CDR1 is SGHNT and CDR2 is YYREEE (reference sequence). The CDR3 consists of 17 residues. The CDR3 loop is CASSSPGTSGNTGELFF. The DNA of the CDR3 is TGTGCCAGCAGCTCCCCCGGGACTAGCGGGAACACCGGGGAGCTGTTTTTT.

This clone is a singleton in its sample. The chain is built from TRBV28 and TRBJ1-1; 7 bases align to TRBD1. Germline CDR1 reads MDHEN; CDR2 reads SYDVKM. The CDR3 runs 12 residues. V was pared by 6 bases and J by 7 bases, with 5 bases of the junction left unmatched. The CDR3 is CASRRGGGEAFF. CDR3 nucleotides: TGTGCCAGCAGAAGAGGGGGCGGTGAAGCTTTCTTT.

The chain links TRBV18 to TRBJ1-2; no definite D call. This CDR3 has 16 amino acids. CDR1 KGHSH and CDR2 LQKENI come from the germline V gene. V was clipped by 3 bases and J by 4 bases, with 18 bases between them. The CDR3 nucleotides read TGTGCCAGCTCACCTAGCGGCATACACCTGGGCTATGGCTACACCTTC. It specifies CASSPSGIHLGYGYTF. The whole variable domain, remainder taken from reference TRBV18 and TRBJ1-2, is NAGVMQNPRHLVRRRGQEARLRCSPMKGHSHVYWYRQLPEEGLKFMVYLQKENIIDESGMPKERFSAEFPKEGPSILRIQQVVRGDSAAYFCASSPSGIHLGYGYTFGSGTRLTVV.

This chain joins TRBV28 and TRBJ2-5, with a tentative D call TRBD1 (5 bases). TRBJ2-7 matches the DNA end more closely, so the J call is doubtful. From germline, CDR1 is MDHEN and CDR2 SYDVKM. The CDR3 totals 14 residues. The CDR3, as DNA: TGTGCCAGCACCTCCCCAGGGTCTTACTACGAGCAGTACTTC. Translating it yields CASTSPGSYYEQYF.

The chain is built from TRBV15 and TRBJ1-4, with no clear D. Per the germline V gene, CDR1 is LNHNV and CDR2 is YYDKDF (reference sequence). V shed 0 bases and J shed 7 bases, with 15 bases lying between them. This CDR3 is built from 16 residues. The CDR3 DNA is TGTGCCACCAGCAGAGATATTATGAGATCGTCTGAAAAACTGTTTTTT. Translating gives CATSRDIMRSSEKLFF.

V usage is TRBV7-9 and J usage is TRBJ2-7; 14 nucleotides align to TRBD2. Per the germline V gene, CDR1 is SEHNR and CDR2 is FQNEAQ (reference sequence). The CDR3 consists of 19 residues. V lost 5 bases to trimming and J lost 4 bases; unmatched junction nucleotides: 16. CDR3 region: CASSLPTSGRAQGRYEQYF. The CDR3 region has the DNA TGTGCCAGCAGCCTACCGACTAGCGGGAGGGCCCAGGGGAGGTACGAGCAGTACTTC.

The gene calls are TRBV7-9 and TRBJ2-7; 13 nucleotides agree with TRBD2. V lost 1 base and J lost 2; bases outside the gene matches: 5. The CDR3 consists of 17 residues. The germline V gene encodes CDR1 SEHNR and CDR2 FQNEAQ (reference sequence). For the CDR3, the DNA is TGTGCCAGCAGCTTAGACCCCGGACTAGCGGGAGCCTACGAGCAGTACTTC. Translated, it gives CASSLDPGLAGAYEQYF.

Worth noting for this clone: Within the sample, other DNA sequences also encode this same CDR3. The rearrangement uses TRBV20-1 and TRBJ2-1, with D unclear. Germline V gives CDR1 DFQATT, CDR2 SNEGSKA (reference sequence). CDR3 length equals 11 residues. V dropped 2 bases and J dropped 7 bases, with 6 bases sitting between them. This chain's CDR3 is CSARSPNEQFF. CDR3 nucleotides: TGCAGTGCTAGATCACCTAATGAGCAGTTCTTC.

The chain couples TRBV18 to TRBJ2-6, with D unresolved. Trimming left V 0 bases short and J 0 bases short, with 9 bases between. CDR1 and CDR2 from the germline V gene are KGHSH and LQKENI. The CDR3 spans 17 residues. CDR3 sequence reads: CASSPPGLTSGANVLTF. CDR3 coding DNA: TGTGCCAGCTCACCACCCGGGCTGACCTCTGGGGCCAACGTCCTGACTTTC. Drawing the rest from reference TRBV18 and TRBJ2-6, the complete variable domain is NAGVMQNPRHLVRRRGQEARLRCSPMKGHSHVYWYRQLPEEGLKFMVYLQKENIIDESGMPKERFSAEFPKEGPSILRIQQVVRGDSAAYFCASSPPGLTSGANVLTFGAGSRLTVL.

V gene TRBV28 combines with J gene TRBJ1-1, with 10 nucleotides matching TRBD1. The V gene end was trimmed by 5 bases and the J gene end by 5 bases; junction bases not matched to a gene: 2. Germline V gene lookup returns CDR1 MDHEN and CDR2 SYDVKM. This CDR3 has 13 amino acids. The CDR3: CASSAGQGTEAFF. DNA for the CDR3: TGTGCCAGCAGTGCGGGACAGGGGACTGAAGCTTTCTTT. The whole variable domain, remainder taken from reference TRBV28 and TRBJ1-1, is DVKVTQSSRYLVKRTGEKVFLECVQDMDHENMFWYRQDPGLGLRLIYFSYDVKMKEKGDIPEGYSVSREKKERFSLILESASTNQTSMYLCASSAGQGTEAFFGQGTRLTVV.

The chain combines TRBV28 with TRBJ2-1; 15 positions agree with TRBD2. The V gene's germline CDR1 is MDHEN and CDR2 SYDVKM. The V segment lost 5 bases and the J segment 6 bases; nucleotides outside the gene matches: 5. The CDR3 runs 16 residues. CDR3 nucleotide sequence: TGTGCCAGCAGTCTACCGGGACTAGCGGGAGGCAATGAGCAGTTCTTC. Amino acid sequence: CASSLPGLAGGNEQFF.

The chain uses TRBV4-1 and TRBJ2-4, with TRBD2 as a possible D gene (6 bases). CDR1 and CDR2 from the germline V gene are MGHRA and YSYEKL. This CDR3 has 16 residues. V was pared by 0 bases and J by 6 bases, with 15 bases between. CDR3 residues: CASSQDRVGSGNIQYF. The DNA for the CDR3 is TGCGCCAGCAGCCAAGATCGCGTAGGTAGCGGAAACATTCAGTACTTC.

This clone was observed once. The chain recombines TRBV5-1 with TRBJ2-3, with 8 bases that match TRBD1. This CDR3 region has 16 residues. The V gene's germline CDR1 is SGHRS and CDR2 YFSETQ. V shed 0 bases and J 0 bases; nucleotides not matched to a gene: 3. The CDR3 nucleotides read TGCGCCAGCAGCTTGGACAGGGGGTCTAGCACAGATACGCAGTATTTT. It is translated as CASSLDRGSSTDTQYF.

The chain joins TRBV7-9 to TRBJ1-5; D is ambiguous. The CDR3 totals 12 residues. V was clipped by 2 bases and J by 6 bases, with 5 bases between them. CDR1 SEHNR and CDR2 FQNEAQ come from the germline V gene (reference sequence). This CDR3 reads CASSLNIQPQHF. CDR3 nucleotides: TGTGCCAGCAGCTTAAATATTCAGCCCCAGCATTTT. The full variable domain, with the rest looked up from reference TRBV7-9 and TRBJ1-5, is DTGVSQNPRHKITKRGQNVTFRCDPISEHNRLYWYRQTLGQGPEFLTYFQNEAQLEKSRLLSDRFSAERPKGSFSTLEIQRTEQGDSAMYLCASSLNIQPQHFGDGTRLSIL.

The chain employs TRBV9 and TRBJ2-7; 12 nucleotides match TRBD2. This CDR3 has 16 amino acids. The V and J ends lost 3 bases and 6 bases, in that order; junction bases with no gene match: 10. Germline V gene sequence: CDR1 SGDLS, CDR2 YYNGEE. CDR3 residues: CASSGPLAGGSREQYF. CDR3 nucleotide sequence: TGTGCCAGCAGCGGCCCCCTAGCGGGAGGGTCCCGCGAGCAGTACTTC.

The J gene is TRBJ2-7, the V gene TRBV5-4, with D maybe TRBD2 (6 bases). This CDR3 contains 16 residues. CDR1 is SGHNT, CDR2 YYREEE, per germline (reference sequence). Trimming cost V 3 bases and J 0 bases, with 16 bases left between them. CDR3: CASSSGLARSSYEQYF. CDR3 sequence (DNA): TGTGCCAGCAGCTCAGGCCTAGCGAGAAGCTCCTACGAGCAGTACTTC.

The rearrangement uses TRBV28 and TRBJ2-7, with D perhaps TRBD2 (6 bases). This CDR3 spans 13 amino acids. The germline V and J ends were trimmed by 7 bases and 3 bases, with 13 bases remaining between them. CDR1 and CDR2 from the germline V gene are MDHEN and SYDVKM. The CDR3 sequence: CASTTTRIYEQYF. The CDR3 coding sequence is TGTGCCAGCACCACGACTAGAATCTACGAGCAGTACTTC.